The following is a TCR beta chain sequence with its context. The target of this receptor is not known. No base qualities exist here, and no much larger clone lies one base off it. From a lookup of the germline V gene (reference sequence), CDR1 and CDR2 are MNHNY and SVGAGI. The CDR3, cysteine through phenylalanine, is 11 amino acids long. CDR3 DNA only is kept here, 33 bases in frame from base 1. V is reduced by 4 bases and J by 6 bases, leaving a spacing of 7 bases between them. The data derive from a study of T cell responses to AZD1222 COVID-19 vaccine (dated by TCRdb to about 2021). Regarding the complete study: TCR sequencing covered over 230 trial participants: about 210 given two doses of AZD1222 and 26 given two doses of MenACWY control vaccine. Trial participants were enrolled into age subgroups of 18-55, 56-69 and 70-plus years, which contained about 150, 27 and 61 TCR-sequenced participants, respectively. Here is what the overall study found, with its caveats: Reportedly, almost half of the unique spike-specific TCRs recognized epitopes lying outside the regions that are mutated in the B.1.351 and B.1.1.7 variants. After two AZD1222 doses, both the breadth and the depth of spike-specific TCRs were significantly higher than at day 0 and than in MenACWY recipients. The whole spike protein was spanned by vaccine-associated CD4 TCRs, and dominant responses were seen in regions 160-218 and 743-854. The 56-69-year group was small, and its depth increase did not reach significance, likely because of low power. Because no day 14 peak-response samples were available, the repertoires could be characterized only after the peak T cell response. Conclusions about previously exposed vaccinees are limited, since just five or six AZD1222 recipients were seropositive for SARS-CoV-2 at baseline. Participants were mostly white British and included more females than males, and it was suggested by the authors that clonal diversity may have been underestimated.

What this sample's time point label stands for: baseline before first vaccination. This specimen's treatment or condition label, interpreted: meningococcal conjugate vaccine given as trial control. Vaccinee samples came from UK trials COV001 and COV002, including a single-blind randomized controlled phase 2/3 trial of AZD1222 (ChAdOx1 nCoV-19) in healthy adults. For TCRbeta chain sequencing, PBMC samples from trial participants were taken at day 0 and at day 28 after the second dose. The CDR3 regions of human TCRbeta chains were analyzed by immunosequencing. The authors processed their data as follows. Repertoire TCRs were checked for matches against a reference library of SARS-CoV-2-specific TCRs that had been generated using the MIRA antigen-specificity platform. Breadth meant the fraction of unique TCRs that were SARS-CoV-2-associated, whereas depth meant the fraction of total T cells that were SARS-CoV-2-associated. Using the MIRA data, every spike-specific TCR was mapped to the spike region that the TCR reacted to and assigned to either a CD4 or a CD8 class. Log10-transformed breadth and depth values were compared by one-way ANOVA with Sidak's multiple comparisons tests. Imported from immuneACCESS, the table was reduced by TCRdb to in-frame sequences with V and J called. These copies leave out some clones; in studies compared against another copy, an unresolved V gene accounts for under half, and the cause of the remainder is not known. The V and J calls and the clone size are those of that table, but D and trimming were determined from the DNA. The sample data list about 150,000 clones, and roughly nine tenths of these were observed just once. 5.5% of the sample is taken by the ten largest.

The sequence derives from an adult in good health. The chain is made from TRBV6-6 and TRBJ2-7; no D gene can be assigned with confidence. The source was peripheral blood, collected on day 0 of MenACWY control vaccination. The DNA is TGTGCCAGCAGTTGGGATGCCGAGCAGTACTTC. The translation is CASSWDAEQYF.